These T cell receptor beta chains were read from a single sample in a study of PD-L1 blockade in urothelial cancer. Produced via immunoSEQ multiplex PCR; TCRdb's table is partial and in-frame only. The sample contains about 120,000 clones, roughly 89% of which appear only once. Sequencing used PBMCs, obtained around atezolizumab (anti-PD-L1) treatment. Receptor source: a man aged 55 to 70 with urothelial cancer. Both conserved end residues are part of each CDR3. A D gene is named only where the DNA matches it firmly.

cdr3_aa,cdr3_nt,d_call,j_call,v_call
CASSLAAGLYGYTF,TGTGCCAGCAGCTTAGCCGCAGGCCTCTATGGCTACACCTTC,-,TRBJ1-2,TRBV7-9
CASSRQVTSGNTIYF,TGTGCCAGCAGCCGACAGGTGACCTCTGGAAACACCATATATTTT,-,TRBJ1-3,TRBV5-6
CASSLEGFAEAFF,TGTGCCAGCAGTTTAGAGGGTTTCGCTGAAGCTTTCTTT,-,TRBJ1-1,TRBV28
CATSTLAGRTGELFF,TGTGCCACCTCCACTCTAGCGGGAAGAACCGGGGAGCTGTTTTTT,TRBD2,TRBJ2-2,TRBV27
CASSFDTTGEKLFF,TGTGCCAGTAGCTTCGACACTACAGGTGAAAAACTGTTTTTT,-,TRBJ1-4,TRBV19
CASSLEVARPGETQYF,TGTGCCAGCAGCTTGGAAGTGGCCCGGCCGGGGGAGACCCAGTACTTC,-,TRBJ2-5,TRBV5-5
CASSYLAGLNTGELFF,TGTGCCAGCAGTTACTTGGCAGGATTGAACACCGGGGAGCTGTTTTTT,-,TRBJ2-2,TRBV6-6
CASSTTGLAGFLPQPYEQYF,TGTGCCAGCAGCACGACGGGACTAGCGGGTTTCTTACCCCAACCCTACGAGCAGTACTTC,TRBD2,TRBJ2-7,TRBV14
CASSPIMEQSTDTQYF,TGTGCCAGCTCACCAATTATGGAGCAGAGCACAGATACGCAGTATTTT,-,TRBJ2-3,TRBV18
CASSLSQGYYNEQFF,TGCGCCAGCAGCTTGTCACAGGGGTACTACAATGAGCAGTTCTTC,TRBD1,TRBJ2-1,TRBV5-1
CASSQRTSGGDEQFF,TGTGCCAGCAGCCAACGGACTAGCGGGGGGGATGAGCAGTTCTTC,TRBD2,TRBJ2-1,TRBV7-8
CATSRDAVSGNTIYF,TGTGCCACCAGCAGAGACGCAGTCTCTGGAAACACCATATATTTT,-,TRBJ1-3,TRBV15
CASSAGREYSYEQYF,TGTGCCAGCAGTGCGGGGCGGGAATACTCCTACGAGCAGTACTTC,-,TRBJ2-7,TRBV2
CASSASGTGFYEQYF,TGCGCCAGCAGTGCGTCCGGGACAGGTTTCTACGAGCAGTACTTC,TRBD1,TRBJ2-7,TRBV10-1
CASSLLDRGGVDYTF,TGTGCCAGCAGTTTACTGGACAGGGGGGGGGTCGACTACACCTTC,TRBD1,TRBJ1-2,TRBV28
CASSLTPTNEKLFF,TGCGCCAGCAGCTTGACTCCAACTAATGAAAAACTGTTTTTT,-,TRBJ1-4,TRBV5-1
CASSRDSQNQPQHF,TGTGCCAGCAGCCGGGACAGCCAGAATCAGCCCCAGCATTTT,TRBD1,TRBJ1-5,TRBV7-2
CASSPRQGGNEKLFF,TGTGCCAGCAGTCCCCGACAGGGCGGAAATGAAAAACTGTTTTTT,TRBD1,TRBJ1-4,TRBV27
CASSPGWGLAQPQHF,TGTGCCAGCAGTCCCGGCTGGGGCCTGGCTCAGCCCCAGCATTTT,-,TRBJ1-5,TRBV27
CASSIDVWTSGKQDEQYF,TGTGCCAGTAGTATAGATGTTTGGACTAGCGGGAAACAAGACGAGCAGTACTTC,TRBD2,TRBJ2-7,TRBV19
CASSFGDRGETQYF,TGTGCCAGCAGTTTCGGCGACAGGGGGGAGACCCAGTACTTC,TRBD1,TRBJ2-5,TRBV28
CASSSGTQNEKLFF,TGTGCCAGTAGTTCCGGGACACAGAATGAAAAACTGTTTTTT,-,TRBJ1-4,TRBV19
CASSSLAGGGEQFF,TGTGCCAGCAGTTCTTTAGCGGGAGGGGGTGAGCAGTTCTTC,TRBD2,TRBJ2-1,TRBV5-4
CASSWTGITTDTQYF,TGTGCCAGCAGCTGGACAGGGATAACCACAGATACGCAGTATTTT,TRBD1,TRBJ2-3,TRBV5-4
CASSLGLAEYNEQFF,TGTGCCAGCAGCTTGGGACTAGCGGAATACAATGAGCAGTTCTTC,TRBD2,TRBJ2-1,TRBV5-4
CASSFGGLETQYF,TGTGCCAGCAGCTTCGGGGGGCTGGAGACCCAGTACTTC,-,TRBJ2-5,TRBV5-4
CASSKDGHGAGNTIYF,TGTGCCAGTAGTAAAGACGGCCACGGGGCTGGAAACACCATATATTTT,-,TRBJ1-3,TRBV19
CASSSSVRNSNNQPQHF,TGTGCCAGCAGCTCCTCGGTCCGAAACAGTAACAATCAGCCCCAGCATTTT,-,TRBJ1-5,TRBV11-2